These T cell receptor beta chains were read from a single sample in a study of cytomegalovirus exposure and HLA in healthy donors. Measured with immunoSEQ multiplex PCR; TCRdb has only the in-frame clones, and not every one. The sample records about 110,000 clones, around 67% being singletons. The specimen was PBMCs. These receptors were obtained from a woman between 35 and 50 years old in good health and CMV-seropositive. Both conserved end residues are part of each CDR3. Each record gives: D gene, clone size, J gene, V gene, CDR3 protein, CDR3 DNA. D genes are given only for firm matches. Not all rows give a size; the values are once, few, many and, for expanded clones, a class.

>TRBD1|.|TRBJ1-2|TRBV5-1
CASSPGQGAGYGYTF
TGCGCCAGCAGCCCTGGACAGGGGGCTGGCTATGGCTACACCTTC
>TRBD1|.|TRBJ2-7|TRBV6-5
CASSPPATGTYEQYF
TGTGCCAGCAGTCCCCCCGCGACAGGGACGTACGAGCAGTACTTC
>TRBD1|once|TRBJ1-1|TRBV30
CAWRQTGDGVINTEAFF
TGCGCCTGGAGGCAGACAGGGGATGGGGTAATCAACACTGAAGCTTTCTTT
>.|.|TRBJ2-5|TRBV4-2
CASSQFDKVGETQYF
TGTGCCAGCAGCCAGTTTGACAAGGTCGGAGAGACCCAGTACTTC
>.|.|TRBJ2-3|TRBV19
CATRGEGAGDTQYF
TGTGCCACTCGAGGAGAGGGTGCTGGAGATACGCAGTATTTT
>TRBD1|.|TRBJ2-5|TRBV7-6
CASSATGDQETQYF
TGTGCCAGCAGCGCAACAGGGGACCAAGAGACCCAGTACTTC
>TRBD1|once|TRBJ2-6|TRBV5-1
CASSLRGTTRSGANVLTF
TGCGCCAGCAGCCTCAGGGGGACGACTCGCTCTGGGGCCAACGTCCTGACTTTC
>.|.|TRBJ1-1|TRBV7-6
CASSLEQNTEAFF
TGTGCCAGCAGCTTGGAGCAGAACACTGAAGCTTTCTTT
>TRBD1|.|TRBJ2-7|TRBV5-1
CASSLTGTGGPDEQYF
TGCGCCAGCAGCCTCACCGGGACAGGGGGCCCCGACGAGCAGTACTTC
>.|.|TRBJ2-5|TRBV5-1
CASSLVGGLQETQYF
TGCGCCAGCAGCTTGGTTGGGGGCCTACAAGAGACCCAGTACTTC
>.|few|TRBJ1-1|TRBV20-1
CSAGRVTEAFF
TGCAGTGCGGGTCGGGTCACTGAAGCTTTCTTT
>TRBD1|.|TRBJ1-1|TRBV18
CASSPSGQEAFF
TGTGCCAGTTCACCTTCGGGACAGGAAGCTTTCTTT
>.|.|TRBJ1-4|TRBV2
CASSVTGWVDATNEKLFF
TGTGCCAGCAGTGTTACGGGATGGGTTGATGCAACTAATGAAAAACTGTTTTTT
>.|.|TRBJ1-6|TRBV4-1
CASSRGDAPYNSPLHF
TGCGCCAGCAGCCGGGGGGATGCTCCGTATAATTCACCCCTCCACTTT
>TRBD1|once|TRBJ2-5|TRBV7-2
CASIPTTGIQETQYF
TGTGCCAGCATCCCCACGACAGGGATACAAGAGACCCAGTACTTC
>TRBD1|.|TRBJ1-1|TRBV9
CASSVVEAGGNPDTEAFF
TGTGCCAGCAGCGTAGTGGAAGCAGGGGGCAATCCAGACACTGAAGCTTTCTTT
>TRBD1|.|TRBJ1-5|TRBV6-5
CASSRRQGSNQPQHF
TGTGCCAGCAGTCGACGACAGGGAAGCAATCAGCCCCAGCATTTT
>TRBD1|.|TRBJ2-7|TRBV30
CAWSAGGSYEQYF
TGTGCCTGGAGTGCAGGGGGCTCCTACGAGCAGTACTTC
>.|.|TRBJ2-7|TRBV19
CASSIGVGGTTYEQYF
TGTGCCAGTAGTATAGGAGTTGGCGGAACCACCTACGAGCAGTACTTC
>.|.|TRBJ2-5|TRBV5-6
CASSLEHGRKETQYF
TGTGCCAGCAGCCTTGAACATGGGAGGAAAGAGACCCAGTACTTC
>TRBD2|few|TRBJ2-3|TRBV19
CASSRGTSGGAPDTQYF
TGTGCCAGTAGTAGGGGGACTAGCGGGGGGGCCCCAGATACGCAGTATTTT
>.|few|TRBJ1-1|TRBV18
CASSPRQTQGGTEAFF
TGTGCCAGCTCACCACGACAGACCCAAGGCGGCACTGAAGCTTTCTTT
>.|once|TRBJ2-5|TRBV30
CAWSLPDRETGEQYF
TGTGCCTGGAGTTTACCCGACAGGGAAACGGGGGAGCAGTACTTC
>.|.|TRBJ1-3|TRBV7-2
CASSLMPPQVGNTIYF
TGTGCCAGCAGCTTAATGCCCCCTCAGGTGGGAAACACCATATATTTT
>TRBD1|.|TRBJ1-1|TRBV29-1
CSATRDRTEAFF
TGCAGCGCTACCCGGGACAGGACTGAAGCTTTCTTT
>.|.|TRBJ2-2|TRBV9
CASSVGASITGELFF
TGTGCCAGCAGCGTAGGGGCGTCCATTACCGGGGAGCTGTTTTTT
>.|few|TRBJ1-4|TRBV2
CASSGATTNEKLFF
TGTGCCAGCAGTGGGGCTACAACTAATGAAAAACTGTTTTTT
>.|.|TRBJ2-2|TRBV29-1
CSVGGAGELFF
TGCAGCGTCGGGGGTGCCGGGGAGCTGTTTTTT
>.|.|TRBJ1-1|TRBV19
CASSIWREAFF
TGTGCCAGTAGTATCTGGCGGGAAGCTTTCTTT
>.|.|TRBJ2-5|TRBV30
CAWSVGYAVETQYF
TGTGCCTGGAGTGTAGGTTACGCGGTGGAGACCCAGTACTTC
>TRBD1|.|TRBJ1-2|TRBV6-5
CASRSTGSGGYTF
TGTGCCAGCAGGTCGACAGGGAGTGGAGGCTACACCTTC
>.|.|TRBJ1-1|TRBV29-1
CSVDDSAMNTEAFF
TGCAGCGTTGACGACAGCGCTATGAACACTGAAGCTTTCTTT
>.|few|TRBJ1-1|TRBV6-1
CASSEEGGGTEAFF
TGTGCCAGCAGTGAAGAAGGGGGTGGGACTGAAGCTTTCTTT
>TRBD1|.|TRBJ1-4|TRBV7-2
CASSTGTGNEKLFF
TGTGCCAGCAGCACAGGGACAGGGAATGAAAAACTGTTTTTT
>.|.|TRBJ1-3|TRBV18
CASSPPSQGLSGNTIYF
TGTGCCAGCTCACCACCGTCACAGGGCCTCTCTGGAAACACCATATATTTT
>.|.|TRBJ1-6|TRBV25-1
CASRFPGASGNSPLHF
TGTGCCAGCAGGTTTCCAGGGGCCTCCGGTAATTCACCCCTCCACTTT
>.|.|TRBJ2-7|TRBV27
CASSSRGAYEQYF
TGTGCCAGCAGTTCCAGGGGCGCCTACGAGCAGTACTTC
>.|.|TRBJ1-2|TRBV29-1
CSVSSSDYGYTF
TGCAGCGTTTCCTCTTCGGACTATGGCTACACCTTC
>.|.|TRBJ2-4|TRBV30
CAWSPGLAKNIQCF
TGTGCCTGGAGCCCAGGGTTAGCCAAAAACATTCAGTGCTTC
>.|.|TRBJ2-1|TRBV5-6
CASSLVSGGRNEQFF
TGTGCCAGCAGCTTGGTCTCGGGGGGCCGCAATGAGCAGTTCTTC
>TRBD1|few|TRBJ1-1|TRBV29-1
CSFGRDRDTEAFF
TGCAGCTTTGGCCGGGACAGGGACACTGAAGCTTTCTTT
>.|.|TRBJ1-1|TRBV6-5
CASSYSYGTEAFF
TGTGCCAGCAGTTACTCCTACGGCACTGAAGCTTTCTTT